The 25 T cell receptor beta chains reported below all come from one sample, sequenced in a study of CD8 T cells in Susac syndrome. RNA, at about 0.5 to 1 ug, was reverse transcribed with random hexamers. TCRdb itself ran the immunoSEQ multiplex PCR reads through MiXCR, one entry per CDR3 protein. The table lists 140,000 or so distinct CDR3 sequences, roughly 94% of them singletons, with about 0.076% in the top ten. Sample: CD4+ T cells from PBMCs. The source is a human donor in good health.

This sequence joins TRBV2 and TRBJ2-7; the D is unclear. Germline CDR1 and CDR2: SNHLY and FYNNEI. With 2 bases removed from V and 4 bases from J, the gap between germline ends came to 18 bases. The length of the CDR3 is 16 residues. The CDR3 region has the DNA TGTGCCAGCAGTGAATGGGGAACCATCCTGGGTTACGAGCAGTACTTC. Protein sequence: CASSEWGTILGYEQYF.

The chain couples TRBV10-3 to TRBJ2-7; a possible D gene is TRBD1 (5 bases). Germline CDR1 is ENHRY and CDR2 is SYGVKD. Trimming removed 5 bases at V and 3 bases at J, with 11 bases between. This CDR3 comprises 13 residues. CDR3 residues: CAISTGTDYEQYF. DNA for the CDR3: TGTGCCATCAGTACAGGAACCGACTACGAGCAGTACTTC.

This clonotype came up once. The chain carries TRBV5-1 and TRBJ2-1, with TRBD2 matching over 13 bases. V gave up 0 bases and J gave up 3 bases; unmatched junction bases: 3. Germline V gene lookup returns CDR1 SGHRS and CDR2 YFSETQ. CDR3 size: 17 residues. CDR3 sequence: CASSLGGLAGFYNEQFF. Written as DNA, the CDR3 is TGCGCCAGCAGCTTGGGGGGACTAGCGGGATTCTACAATGAGCAGTTCTTC.

The V gene is TRBV25-1, the J gene TRBJ2-7; 7 bases agree with TRBD1. V trimming: 7 bases; J trimming: 0 bases; junction bases outside the gene matches: 6. The CDR3 contains 14 residues. The V gene's germline CDR1 is MGHDK and CDR2 SYGVNS. The CDR3 sequence: CASTGQESSYEQYF. CDR3 nucleotides: TGTGCCAGCACCGGACAGGAGAGCTCCTACGAGCAGTACTTC.

V usage is TRBV5-1 and J usage is TRBJ2-3; weak D call: TRBD2 (6 bases). Trimming pared 1 base from V and 1 base from J, leaving 13 bases between. Germline lookup yields CDR1 SGHRS and CDR2 YFSETQ. This CDR3 comprises 16 residues. This chain's CDR3 is CASSLIPGVGTDTQYF. DNA for the CDR3: TGCGCCAGCAGCTTGATTCCGGGAGTCGGCACAGATACGCAGTATTTT.

The chain uses TRBV6-5 and TRBJ2-5; 10 positions match TRBD2. With 3 bases clipped from V and 6 bases from J, the junction kept 4 bases outside the gene matches. The CDR3 has 14 residues. Looked up from germline, CDR1 is MNHEY and CDR2 is SVGAGI. In DNA form, the CDR3 reads TGTGCCAGCAGTTATGGACTAGCGGCGAAGACCCAGTACTTC. It yields the protein CASSYGLAAKTQYF.

The gene calls are TRBV19 and TRBJ2-5, with 10 nucleotides matching TRBD2. V trimming: 7 bases; J trimming: 0 bases; junction bases outside the gene matches: 11. The CDR3 is 17 amino acids. The germline V gene encodes CDR1 LNHDA and CDR2 SQIVND (reference sequence). CDR3 in DNA: TGTGCCAGTACCCCGGGACTACTAGCGGGGTACCAAGAGACCCAGTACTTC. Amino acid sequence: CASTPGLLAGYQETQYF.

As for this clonotype: The CDR3 carries no conserved terminal phenylalanine or tryptophan, so it likely arises from a read error. The chain is built from TRBV9 and TRBJ2-1; D not certain. Trimming cost V 0 bases and J 9 bases, with 4 bases left between them. CDR3 length: 11 residues. Looked up from germline, CDR1 is SGDLS and CDR2 is YYNGEE. CDR3 in DNA: TGTGCCAGCAGCGTAGGAGGTGAGCAGTTCCTC. It yields the protein CASSVGGEQFL.

The chain links TRBV20-1 to TRBJ2-4; tentative D call: TRBD2 (6 bases). Per the germline V gene, CDR1 is DFQATT and CDR2 is SNEGSKA (reference sequence). This CDR3 spans 12 amino acids. Deletions cut 4 bases from V and 7 bases from J, with 11 bases between. This CDR3 is CSAIGGGNIQYF. The CDR3 bases are TGCAGTGCTATCGGCGGAGGGAACATTCAGTACTTC.

The chain uses TRBV5-1 and TRBJ2-1; 10 positions match TRBD2. Germline CDR1 and CDR2: SGHRS and YFSETQ. J gave up 8 bases and V 1 base, and 6 bases lay outside the gene matches. This CDR3 comprises 15 residues. The CDR3 sequence: CASSLRLAGVDEQFF. CDR3 coding DNA: TGCGCCAGCAGCTTGCGGCTAGCGGGAGTTGATGAGCAGTTCTTC.

The chain is built from TRBV5-1 and TRBJ1-1, with 7 positions matching TRBD1. CDR3 size: 14 residues. V lost 4 bases and J lost 3; bases outside the gene matches: 6. Germline V CDR1 and CDR2: SGHRS, YFSETQ. CDR3 nucleotide sequence: TGCGCCAGCAGCCCGACAGGGATGGACACTGAAGCTTTCTTT. Protein: CASSPTGMDTEAFF.

The count of this clonotype is one. This chain links TRBV5-6 with TRBJ2-1; D gene ambiguous. The CDR3 sequence is 11 residues long. The V gene's germline CDR1 is SGHDT and CDR2 YYEEEE. Trimming cost V 4 bases and J 9 bases, with 8 bases left between them. The CDR3 reads CASSPGSEQFF. CDR3 nucleotides: TGTGCCAGCAGCCCTGGCAGTGAGCAGTTCTTC.

The chain employs TRBV3-1 and TRBJ1-2; 7 positions match TRBD1. V lost 0 bases and J lost 8; bases outside the gene matches: 3. Germline assignment: CDR1 LGHDT and CDR2 YNNKEL (reference sequence). CDR3 length: 13 amino acids. CDR3 DNA sequence: TGTGCCAGCAGCCAAGAACAGGGGCTCGGCTACACCTTC. Its protein product is CASSQEQGLGYTF. Drawing the rest from reference TRBV3-1 and TRBJ1-2, the complete variable domain is DTAVSQTPKYLVTQMGNDKSIKCEQNLGHDTMYWYKQDSKKFLKIMFSYNNKELIINETVPNRFSPKSPDKAHLNLHINSLELGDSAVYFCASSQEQGLGYTFGSGTRLTVV.

The chain uses TRBV18 and TRBJ2-1, with D perhaps matching TRBD2 (6 bases). Deletions cut 1 base from V and 5 bases from J, with 9 bases between. The germline gives CDR1 KGHSH, CDR2 LQKENI. CDR3 size: 14 residues. CDR3 region: CASSPQASDNEQFF. The CDR3 region has the DNA TGTGCCAGCTCACCACAGGCTAGCGACAATGAGCAGTTCTTC.

The chain employs TRBV4-1 and TRBJ2-7; 13 bases fit TRBD2. The CDR3 is made up of 22 amino acids. The V segment lost 2 bases and the J segment 4 bases; nucleotides outside the gene matches: 23. Germline CDR1 and CDR2: MGHRA and YSYEKL. The CDR3 here is CASSQLYRELLTSGRMGYEQYF. CDR3 coding DNA: TGCGCCAGCAGCCAACTCTACCGGGAGTTACTGACTAGCGGGAGGATGGGGTACGAGCAGTACTTC.

This sequence joins TRBV5-4 and TRBJ2-7, with 7 nucleotides matching TRBD2. The CDR3 totals 16 residues. V was clipped by 0 bases and J by 4 bases; unmatched bases: 10. Germline loops: CDR1 SGHNT, CDR2 YYREEE (reference sequence). The CDR3 is CASSLGGLADLYEQYF. The CDR3 DNA reads as TGTGCCAGCAGCTTGGGCGGCCTAGCGGACCTTTACGAGCAGTACTTC. The complete variable domain, with remaining parts taken from reference TRBV5-4 and TRBJ2-7, reads ETGVTQSPTHLIKTRGQQVTLRCSSQSGHNTVSWYQQALGQGPQFIFQYYREEENGRGNFPPRFSGLQFPNYSSELNVNALELDDSALYLCASSLGGLADLYEQYFGPGTRLTVT.

This rearrangement joins TRBV5-1 to TRBJ2-7; D call uncertain. The CDR3 length is 12 residues. The germline V gene has CDR1 SGHRS and CDR2 YFSETQ. Trimming took 4 bases from V and 4 from J, leaving 9 bases between them. CDR3 protein: CASSPSFYEQYF. CDR3 DNA sequence: TGCGCCAGCAGCCCATCCTTTTACGAGCAGTACTTC.

This chain uses TRBV25-1 with TRBJ1-4; TRBD1 is a possible D gene (6 bases). Deletions cut 5 bases from V and 10 bases from J, with 17 bases between. From germline, CDR1 is MGHDK and CDR2 SYGVNS. This CDR3 region has 14 residues. The CDR3 DNA follows: TGTGCCAGCAGTAACCCCGGGGGGGCTGGAAAACTGTTTTTT. It is translated as CASSNPGGAGKLFF.

The rearrangement uses TRBV20-1 and TRBJ2-1; perhaps TRBD1 as D (6 bases). The ends were cut back, 3 bases at V and 5 bases at J, with 17 bases in the middle. This CDR3 has 15 residues. CDR1 is DFQATT and CDR2 is SNEGSKA in the germline V gene (reference sequence). The chain's CDR3 is CSASGRRQGNNEQFF. For the CDR3, the DNA is TGCAGTGCTAGCGGGCGGCGGCAGGGGAACAATGAGCAGTTCTTC.

V and J are TRBV7-7 and TRBJ2-3; D ambiguous. The CDR3 runs 14 residues. V was trimmed by 1 base and J by 1 base, leaving 6 bases between them. Germline V gene lookup returns CDR1 SSHAT and CDR2 FNYEAQ (reference sequence). The CDR3 bases are TGTGCCAGCAGCTTAGACGGTGGCACAGATACGCAGTATTTT. The encoded protein is CASSLDGGTDTQYF.

The V and J genes are TRBV4-1 and TRBJ2-5; 13 positions agree with TRBD2. There are 14 residues in the CDR3. The germline V gene encodes CDR1 MGHRA and CDR2 YSYEKL. V dropped 5 bases and J dropped 3; count of bases not matched to a gene: 0. This CDR3 reads CASSGLAGEETQYF. CDR3 nucleotide sequence: TGCGCCAGCAGCGGACTAGCGGGAGAAGAGACCCAGTACTTC.

Here the CDR3 reads CASRVNPNTYEQYF. CDR3 sequence (DNA): TGTGCCAGCAGGGTTAACCCGAACACCTACGAGCAGTACTTC. The chain joins TRBV2 to TRBJ2-7, with D unresolved. The V end was cut by 6 bases, the J end by 2 bases, with 14 bases between. Germline V gene lookup returns CDR1 SNHLY and CDR2 FYNNEI. This CDR3 region has 14 residues.

The CDR3 spells CASSPPKPNTEAFF. The CDR3 DNA reads TGTGCCAGCTCACCACCCAAACCGAACACTGAAGCTTTCTTT. This sequence joins TRBV18 and TRBJ1-1; D is unresolved. The CDR3 is 14 residues long. V was clipped by 0 bases and J by 1 base, with 6 bases between them. Germline CDR1 KGHSH, CDR2 LQKENI.

V gene TRBV29-1 combines with J gene TRBJ1-1; 8 bases align to TRBD1. Germline V gene lookup returns CDR1 SQVTM and CDR2 ANQGSEA. The CDR3 totals 13 residues. J gave up 0 bases and V 6 bases, and 3 bases lay outside the gene matches. CDR3 sequence: CSVTGVLNTEAFF. The CDR3 DNA sequence: TGCAGCGTGACAGGGGTATTGAACACTGAAGCTTTCTTT. Drawing the rest from reference TRBV29-1 and TRBJ1-1, the complete variable domain is SAVISQKPSRDICQRGTSLTIQCQVDSQVTMMFWYRQQPGQSLTLIATANQGSEATYESGFVIDKFPISRPNLTFSTLTVSNMSPEDSSIYLCSVTGVLNTEAFFGQGTRLTVV.

The chain carries TRBV3-1 and TRBJ1-4; no definite D call. Germline V lookup: CDR1 LGHDT, CDR2 YNNKEL (reference sequence). Trimming removed 0 bases at V and 3 bases at J, with 8 bases between. The CDR3 covers 15 residues. The CDR3 is CASSQEGQPNEKLFF. In nucleotides, the CDR3 is TGTGCCAGCAGCCAAGAAGGGCAGCCTAATGAAAAACTGTTTTTT.